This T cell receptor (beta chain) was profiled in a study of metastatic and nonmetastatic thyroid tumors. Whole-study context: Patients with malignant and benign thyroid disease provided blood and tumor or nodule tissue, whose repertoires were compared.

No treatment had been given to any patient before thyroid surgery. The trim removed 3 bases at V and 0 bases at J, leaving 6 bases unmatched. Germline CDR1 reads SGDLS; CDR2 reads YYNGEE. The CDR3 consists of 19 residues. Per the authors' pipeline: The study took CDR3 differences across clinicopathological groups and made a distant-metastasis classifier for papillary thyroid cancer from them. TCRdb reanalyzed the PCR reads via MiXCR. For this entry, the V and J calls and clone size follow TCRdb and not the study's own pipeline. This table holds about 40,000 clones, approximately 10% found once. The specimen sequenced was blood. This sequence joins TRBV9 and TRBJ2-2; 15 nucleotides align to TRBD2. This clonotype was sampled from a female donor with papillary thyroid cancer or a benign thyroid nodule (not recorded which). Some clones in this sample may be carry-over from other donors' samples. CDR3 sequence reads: CASSAGTSGRRTNTGELFF. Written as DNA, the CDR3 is TGTGCCAGCAGCGCCGGGACTAGCGGGAGGCGGACGAACACCGGGGAGCTGTTTTTT. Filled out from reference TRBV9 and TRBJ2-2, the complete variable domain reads DSGVTQTPKHLITATGQRVTLRCSPRSGDLSVYWYQQSLDQGLQFLIQYYNGEERAKGNILERFSAQQFPDLHSELNLSSLELGDSALYFCASSAGTSGRRTNTGELFFGEGSRLTVL.